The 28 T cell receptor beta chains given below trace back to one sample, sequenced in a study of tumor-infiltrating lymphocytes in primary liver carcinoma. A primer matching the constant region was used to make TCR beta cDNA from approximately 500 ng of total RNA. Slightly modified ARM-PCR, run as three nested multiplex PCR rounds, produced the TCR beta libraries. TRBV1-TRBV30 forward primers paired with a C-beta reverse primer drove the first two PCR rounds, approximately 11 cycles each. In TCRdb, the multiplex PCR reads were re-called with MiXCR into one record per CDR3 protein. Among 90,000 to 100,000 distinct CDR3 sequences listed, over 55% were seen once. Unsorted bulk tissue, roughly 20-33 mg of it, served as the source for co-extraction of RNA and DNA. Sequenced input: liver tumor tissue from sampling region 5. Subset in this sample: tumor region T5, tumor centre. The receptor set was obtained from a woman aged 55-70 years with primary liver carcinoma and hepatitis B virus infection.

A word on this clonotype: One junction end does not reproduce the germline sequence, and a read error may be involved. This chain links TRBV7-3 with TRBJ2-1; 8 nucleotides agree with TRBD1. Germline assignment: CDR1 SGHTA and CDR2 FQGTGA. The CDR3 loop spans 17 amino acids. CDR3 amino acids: CASSLRAGQGSYNEQLF. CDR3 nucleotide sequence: TGTGCCAGCAGCTTACGGGCCGGACAGGGCTCCTACAATGAGCAGCTCTTC.

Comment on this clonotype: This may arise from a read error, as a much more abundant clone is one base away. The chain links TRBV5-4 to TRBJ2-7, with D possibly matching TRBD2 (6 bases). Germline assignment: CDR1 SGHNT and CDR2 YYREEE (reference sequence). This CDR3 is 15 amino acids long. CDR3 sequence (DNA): TGTGCCAGCAGCTTGGAACGATCGGCGGACTACGGGCAGTACTTC. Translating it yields CASSLERSADYGQYF.

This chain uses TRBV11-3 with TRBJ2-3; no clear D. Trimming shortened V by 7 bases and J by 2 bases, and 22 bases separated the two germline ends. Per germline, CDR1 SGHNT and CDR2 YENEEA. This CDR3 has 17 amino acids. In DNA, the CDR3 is TGTGCCAGCACCTTCGAACTCGGTAGTGGCCTCACAGATACGCAGTATTTT. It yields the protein CASTFELGSGLTDTQYF.

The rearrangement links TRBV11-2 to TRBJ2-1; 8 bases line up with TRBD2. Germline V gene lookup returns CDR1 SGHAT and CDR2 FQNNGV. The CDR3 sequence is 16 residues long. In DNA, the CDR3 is TGTGGTAGCAGCCGAAAAACTAGCGGCACCTACAATGAGCAGTTCTTC. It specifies CGSSRKTSGTYNEQFF.

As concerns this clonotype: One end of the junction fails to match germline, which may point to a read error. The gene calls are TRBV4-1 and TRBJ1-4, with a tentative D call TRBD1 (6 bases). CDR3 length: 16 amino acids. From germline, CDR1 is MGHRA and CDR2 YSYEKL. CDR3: CASSKGQGSLSERLFF. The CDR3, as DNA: TGCGCCAGCAGCAAAGGGCAGGGGTCCTTAAGCGAAAGACTGTTTTTT.

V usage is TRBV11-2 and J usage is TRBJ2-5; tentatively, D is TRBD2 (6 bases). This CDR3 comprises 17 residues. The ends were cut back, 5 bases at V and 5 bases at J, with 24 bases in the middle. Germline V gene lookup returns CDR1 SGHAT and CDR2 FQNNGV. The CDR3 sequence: CASSTFDAGGPRETQYF. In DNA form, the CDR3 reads TGTGCCAGCAGCACCTTTGATGCAGGAGGGCCTCGGGAGACCCAGTACTTC.

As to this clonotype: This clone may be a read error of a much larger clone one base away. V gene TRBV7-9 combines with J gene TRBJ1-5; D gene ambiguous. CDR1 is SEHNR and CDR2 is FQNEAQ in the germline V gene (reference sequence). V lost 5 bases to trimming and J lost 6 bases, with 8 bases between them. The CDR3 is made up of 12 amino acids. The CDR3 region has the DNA TGTGCCAGCAGCATAGGAAGTCAGCCCCAGCATTTT. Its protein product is CASSIGSQPQHF.

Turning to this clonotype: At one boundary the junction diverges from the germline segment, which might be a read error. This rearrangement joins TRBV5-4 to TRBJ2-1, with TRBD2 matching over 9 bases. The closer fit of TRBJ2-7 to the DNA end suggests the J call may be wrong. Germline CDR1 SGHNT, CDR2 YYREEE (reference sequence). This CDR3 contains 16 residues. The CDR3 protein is CTSSLKLAGGYNEQYF. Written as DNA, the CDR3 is TGTACCAGCAGCTTGAAGCTGGCGGGAGGGTACAATGAGCAGTACTTC.

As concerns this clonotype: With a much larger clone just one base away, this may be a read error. This CDR3 is CASSGLAGGTYEQHF. The CDR3 DNA sequence: TGCGCCAGCAGCGGACTAGCGGGAGGTACCTACGAGCAGCACTTC. The chain combines TRBV5-1 with TRBJ2-7; 14 nucleotides agree with TRBD2. Germline CDR1 is SGHRS and CDR2 is YFSETQ. CDR3 length: 15 residues.

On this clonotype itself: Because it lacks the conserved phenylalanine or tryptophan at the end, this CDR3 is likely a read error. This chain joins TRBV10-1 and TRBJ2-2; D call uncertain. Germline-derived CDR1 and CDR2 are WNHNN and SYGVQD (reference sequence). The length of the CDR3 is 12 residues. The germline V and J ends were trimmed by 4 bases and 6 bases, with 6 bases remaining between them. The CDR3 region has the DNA TGCGCCAGCAGTGCTAAGTCCGGGGAGCTGTTTCTT. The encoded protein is CASSAKSGELFL.

The CDR3 nucleotides are TGTGCCAGCAGCTTAGGGACTAGCTGTCGTCAGGAGCAGTACTTC. It yields the protein CASSLGTSCRQEQYF. The gene calls are TRBV11-3 and TRBJ2-7; 8 nucleotides agree with TRBD2. V dropped 1 base and J dropped 7; count of bases not matched to a gene: 9. From germline, CDR1 is SGHNT and CDR2 YENEEA. There are 15 residues in the CDR3.

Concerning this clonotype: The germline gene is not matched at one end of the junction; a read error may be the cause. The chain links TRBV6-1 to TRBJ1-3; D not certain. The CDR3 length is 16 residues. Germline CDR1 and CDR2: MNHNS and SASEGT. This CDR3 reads CASTMNRVYSGNTIYF. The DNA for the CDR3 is TGTGCTAGCACCATGAACCGGGTCTACTCTGGAAACACCATATATTTT.

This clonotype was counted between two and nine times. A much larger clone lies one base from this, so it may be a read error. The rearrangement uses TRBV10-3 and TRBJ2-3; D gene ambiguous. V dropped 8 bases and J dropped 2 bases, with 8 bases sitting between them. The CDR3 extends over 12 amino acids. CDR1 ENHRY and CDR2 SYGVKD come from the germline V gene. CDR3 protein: CAIGGHTDTQYF. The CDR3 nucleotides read TGTGCCATCGGTGGGCACACAGATACGCAGTATTTT.

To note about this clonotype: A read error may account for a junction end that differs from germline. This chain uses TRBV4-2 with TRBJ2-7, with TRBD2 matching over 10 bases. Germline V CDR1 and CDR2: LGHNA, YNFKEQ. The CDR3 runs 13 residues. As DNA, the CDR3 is TGTGCCAACAGCCGGGCTAGCGGGGGAGAGCAGTACTTC. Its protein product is CANSRASGGEQYF.

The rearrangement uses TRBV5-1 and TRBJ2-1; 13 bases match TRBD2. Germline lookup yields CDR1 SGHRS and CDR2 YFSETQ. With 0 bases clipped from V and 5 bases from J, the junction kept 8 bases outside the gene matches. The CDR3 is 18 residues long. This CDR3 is CASSLGLAGGGGHNEQFF. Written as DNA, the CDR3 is TGCGCCAGCAGCTTGGGACTAGCGGGAGGTGGAGGCCACAATGAGCAGTTCTTC.

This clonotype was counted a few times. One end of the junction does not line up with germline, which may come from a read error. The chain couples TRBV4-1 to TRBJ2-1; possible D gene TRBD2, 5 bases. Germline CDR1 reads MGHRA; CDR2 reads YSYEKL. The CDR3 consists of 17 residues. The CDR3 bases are TGCGCCAGTAGCCTCGGAGTGGGTCTAGTGGGAGTTGATGAGCAGTTCTTC. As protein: CASSLGVGLVGVDEQFF.

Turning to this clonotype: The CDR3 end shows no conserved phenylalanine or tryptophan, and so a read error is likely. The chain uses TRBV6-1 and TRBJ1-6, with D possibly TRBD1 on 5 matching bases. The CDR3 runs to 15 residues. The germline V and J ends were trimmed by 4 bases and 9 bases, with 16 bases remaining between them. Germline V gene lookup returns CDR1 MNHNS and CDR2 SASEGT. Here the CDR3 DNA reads TGTGCCAGCAGTGGATTAGGGGAGTATCGTTCACCCCTCCACTTG. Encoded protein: CASSGLGEYRSPLHL.

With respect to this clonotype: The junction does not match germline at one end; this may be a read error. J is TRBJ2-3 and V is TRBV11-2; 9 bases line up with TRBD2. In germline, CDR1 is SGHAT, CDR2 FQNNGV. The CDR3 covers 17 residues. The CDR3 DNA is TGTACCAGCAGCTTAGCGGGACTAGCAACTAGCACAGATACGCAGTATTTT. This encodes CTSSLAGLATSTDTQYF.

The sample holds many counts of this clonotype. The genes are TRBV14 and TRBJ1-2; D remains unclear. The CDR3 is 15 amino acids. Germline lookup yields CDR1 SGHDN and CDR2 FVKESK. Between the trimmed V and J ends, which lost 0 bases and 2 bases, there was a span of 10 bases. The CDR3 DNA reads TGTGCCAGCAGCCAAGATCCAGACTTGAACTATGGCTACACCTTC. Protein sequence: CASSQDPDLNYGYTF.

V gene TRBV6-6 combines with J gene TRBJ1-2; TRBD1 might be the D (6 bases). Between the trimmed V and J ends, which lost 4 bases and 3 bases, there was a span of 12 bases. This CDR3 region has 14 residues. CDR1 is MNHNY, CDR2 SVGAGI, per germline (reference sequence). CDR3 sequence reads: CASSLGHGDYGYTF. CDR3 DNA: TGTGCCAGCAGTTTGGGACACGGAGACTATGGCTACACCTTC.

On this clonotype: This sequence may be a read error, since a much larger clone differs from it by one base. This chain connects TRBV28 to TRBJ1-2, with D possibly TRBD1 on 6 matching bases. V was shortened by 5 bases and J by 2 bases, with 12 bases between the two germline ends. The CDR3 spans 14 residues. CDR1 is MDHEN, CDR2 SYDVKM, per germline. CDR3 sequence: CASSMGAGNYGYTF. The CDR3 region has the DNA TGTGCCAGCAGTATGGGGGCAGGGAACTATGGCTACACCTTC.

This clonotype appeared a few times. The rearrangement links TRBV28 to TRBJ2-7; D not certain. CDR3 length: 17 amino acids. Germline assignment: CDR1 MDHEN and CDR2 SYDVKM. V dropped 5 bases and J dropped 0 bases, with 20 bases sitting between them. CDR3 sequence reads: CASSAPTHPDSSYEQYF. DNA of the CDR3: TGTGCCAGCAGTGCACCGACCCACCCCGATAGCTCCTACGAGCAGTACTTC.

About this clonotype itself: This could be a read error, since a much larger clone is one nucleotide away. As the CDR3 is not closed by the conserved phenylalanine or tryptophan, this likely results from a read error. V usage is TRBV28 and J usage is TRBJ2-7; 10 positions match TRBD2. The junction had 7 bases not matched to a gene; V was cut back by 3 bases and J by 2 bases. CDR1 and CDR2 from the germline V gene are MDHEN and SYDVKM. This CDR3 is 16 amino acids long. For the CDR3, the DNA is TGTGCCAGCAGTTTCCTGGGACTAGCGTCTCCCTACGAGCAGTACATC. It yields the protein CASSFLGLASPYEQYI.

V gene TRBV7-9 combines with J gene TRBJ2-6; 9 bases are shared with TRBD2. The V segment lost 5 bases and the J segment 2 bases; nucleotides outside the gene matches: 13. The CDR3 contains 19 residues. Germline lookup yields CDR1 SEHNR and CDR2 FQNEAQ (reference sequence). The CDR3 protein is CASSRYVLAGMTGANVLTF. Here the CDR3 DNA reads TGTGCCAGCAGCCGCTATGTCCTAGCGGGGATGACTGGGGCCAACGTCCTGACTTTC.

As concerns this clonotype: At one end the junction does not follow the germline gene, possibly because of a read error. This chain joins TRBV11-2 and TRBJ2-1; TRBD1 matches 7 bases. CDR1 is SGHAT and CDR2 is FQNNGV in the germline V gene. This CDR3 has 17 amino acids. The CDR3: CTRSLRPGQRFYNEQFF. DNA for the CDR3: TGTACCAGGAGCTTACGACCGGGACAGAGATTCTACAATGAGCAGTTCTTT.

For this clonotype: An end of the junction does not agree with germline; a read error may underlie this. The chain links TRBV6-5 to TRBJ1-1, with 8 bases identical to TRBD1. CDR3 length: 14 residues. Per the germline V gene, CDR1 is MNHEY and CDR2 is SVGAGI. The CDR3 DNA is TGTGTCAGCAGTTCAACCACGGGACAGGTTCAAGCTTTCTTT. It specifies CVSSSTTGQVQAFF.

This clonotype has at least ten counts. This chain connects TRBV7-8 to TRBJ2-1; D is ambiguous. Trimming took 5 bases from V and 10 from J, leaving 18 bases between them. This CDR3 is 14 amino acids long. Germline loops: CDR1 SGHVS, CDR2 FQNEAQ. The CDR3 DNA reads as TGTGCCAGCAGCCCTGACTCTGGTGGTGGCGAGCAGTTCTTC. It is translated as CASSPDSGGGEQFF.

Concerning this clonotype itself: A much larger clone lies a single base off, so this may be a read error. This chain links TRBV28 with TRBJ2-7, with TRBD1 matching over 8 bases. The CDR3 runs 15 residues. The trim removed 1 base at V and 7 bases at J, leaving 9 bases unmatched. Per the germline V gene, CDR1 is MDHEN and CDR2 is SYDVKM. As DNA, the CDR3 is TGTGCCAGCAGTTTATCCGTGACAGGGGTTCAAGAGCAGTACTTC. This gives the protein CASSLSVTGVQEQYF.